This T cell receptor beta chain is drawn from a study of blood T cell repertoires in COVID-19. V lost 6 bases to trimming and J lost 0 bases; unmatched junction nucleotides: 8. There are 15 residues in the CDR3. The V gene's germline CDR1 is LGHDT and CDR2 YNNKEL (reference sequence). The protocol was immunoSEQ multiplex PCR, while the TCRdb copy is restricted to in-frame clones and leaves out a portion. The table has hundreds of thousands of clones, roughly nine tenths seen once; the top ten hold 1.1%. This clonotype was obtained from a man younger than 45 who had recovered from COVID-19. The V call is TRBV3-1 (or the pseudogene TRBV3-2), the J call TRBJ2-7; TRBD1 matches at 7 bases. The source material was PBMCs or T cells enriched from blood (not recorded which). The CDR3 coding sequence is TGTGCCAGCAGGAAAGGGGGCAGCCTCTCCTACGAGCAGTACTTC. Its translation is CASRKGGSLSYEQYF.